This TCR beta chain was recovered during a study of response to subunit inactivated influenza vaccine. MiXCR, applied by TCRdb to the RT-PCR reads, yields one record per CDR3 protein. This sample has more than 550,000 distinct CDR3 sequences, with approximately 12% found just once. Study-wide findings and caveats: A suggestion made by the authors is that each seasonal influenza vaccination recruits few new T cells.

The sample holds a few counts of this clonotype. Its specificity is unknown. The receptor was derived from a middle-aged man who received an inactivated influenza vaccine. Specimen: PBMCs from blood, collected on the day of vaccination.

In DNA, the CDR3 is TGTGCCAGCACCCCGGGACTAGCTGGCTTAGAGACCCAGTACTTC. It encodes CASTPGLAGLETQYF. The chain has TRBV2 and TRBJ2-5, with 9 bases matching TRBD2. V lost 7 bases and J lost 4; bases outside the gene matches: 10. This CDR3 is 15 amino acids long. Germline CDR1 is SNHLY and CDR2 is FYNNEI.